The source of this TCR beta chain is a study of Graves' ophthalmopathy and Graves' hyperthyroidism. In the study overall: The study drew peripheral blood at initial diagnosis, before any treatment.

This clonotype showed up just a few times. Researchers took RNA transcripts and amplified TCR beta CDR3 regions from them. HTBI-primed RT-PCR formed the first round, and a multiplex PCR formed the second. TCRdb reprocessed the multiplex PCR reads via MiXCR and lists one record per CDR3 protein. The sample consists of roughly 300,000 distinct CDR3 sequences, under 20% of them appearing once. Sequencing input: peripheral blood. This TCR derives from an adult man with Graves' ophthalmopathy.

The CDR3 is CASSEGAFYGYTF. For the CDR3, the DNA is TGTGCCAGCAGTGAGGGGGCCTTTTATGGCTACACCTTC. This chain joins TRBV2 and TRBJ1-2, with a tentative D call TRBD1 (6 bases). Trimming shortened V by 3 bases and J by 5 bases, and 10 bases separated the two germline ends. Germline assignment: CDR1 SNHLY and CDR2 FYNNEI. CDR3 length equals 13 residues.